This T cell receptor (beta chain) was sequenced in a study of CD8 T cells in Susac syndrome. This clonotype appeared a single time. No antigen is known for it. Random hexamers were used to reverse transcribe an amount of about 0.45 to 1 ug RNA. TCRdb independently ran MiXCR on the immunoSEQ multiplex PCR reads; one entry per CDR3 protein. The table lists about 190,000 distinct CDR3 sequences, approximately 94% of them singletons. In Susac syndrome patients, recently defined diagnostic criteria for definite or probable disease were met. Purification of the CD8+ and CD4+ T cells relied on negative isolation, and TEMRA cells underwent FACS enrichment. Study-level findings and limits: The CD4+ T cell repertoires in Susac syndrome did not show any clonal expansion.

The CDR3 totals 16 residues. J gave up 7 bases and V 7 bases, and 15 bases lay outside the gene matches. Looked up from germline, CDR1 is MDHEN and CDR2 is SYDVKM. The sequence was collected from a human donor with Susac syndrome. Sequencing was carried out using CD4+ T cells from PBMCs. This chain links TRBV28 with TRBJ1-5; 8 bases fit TRBD1. The CDR3 DNA reads TGTGCCAGCACCGTGCCCGGGACAGGCTTTTCGCAGCCCCAGCATTTT. Residues: CASTVPGTGFSQPQHF.